The 32 T cell receptor beta chains in this list originate from one sample, sequenced in a study of blood T cell repertoires in COVID-19 (dated by TCRdb to about 2020). Library prep was done by the immunoSEQ multiplex PCR assay. Entries here come from immuneACCESS through TCRdb and include only in-frame sequences with V and J called. Some clones fail to appear in such tables; in the studies checked, an unresolved V gene covers under half of the shortfall, and the cause of the remainder is unknown. This sample holds over 150,000 clones; approximately 80% were observed only once. 5.5% to 8% of the sample comes from the top ten. The sequencing sample was made of peripheral blood. These receptors came from a middle-aged woman with COVID-19, enrolled during active disease.

The chain links TRBV6-4 to TRBJ1-2, with 8 bases that match TRBD1. Germline V gene lookup returns CDR1 MRHNA and CDR2 SNTAGT. Trimming cost V 6 bases and J 6 bases; bases outside gene matches: 18. This CDR3 is 17 amino acids long. The CDR3, as DNA: TGTGCCAGCAGAAGACACGGACAGGGTGCCCCTCTAGATGGCTACACCTTC. It codes for CASRRHGQGAPLDGYTF.

The rearrangement joins TRBV29-1 to TRBJ1-1; D is undetermined. CDR1 and CDR2 from the germline V gene are SQVTM and ANQGSEA. The V and J ends lost 8 bases and 2 bases respectively, with 15 bases between them. This CDR3 contains 13 residues. The DNA for the CDR3 is TGCAGCTCCGACGCCGGACTAAACACTGAAGCTTTCTTT. Its translation: CSSDAGLNTEAFF. Using reference TRBV29-1 and TRBJ1-1 for the parts outside the CDR3, the full variable domain is SAVISQKPSRDICQRGTSLTIQCQVDSQVTMMFWYRQQPGQSLTLIATANQGSEATYESGFVIDKFPISRPNLTFSTLTVSNMSPEDSSIYLCSSDAGLNTEAFFGQGTRLTVV.

The V gene is TRBV12-3 or TRBV12-4, the J gene TRBJ1-3, with D possibly matching TRBD1 (6 bases). CDR3 size: 13 residues. Trimming left V 6 bases short and J 4 bases short, with 10 bases between. The CDR3 DNA is TGTGCCAGCAGACCTACAGGGGGAAACACCATATATTTT. Translation: CASRPTGGNTIYF.

In this sample, this clone turned up once. The chain has TRBV3-1 (or the pseudogene TRBV3-2) and TRBJ1-6; 10 positions match TRBD1. The CDR3 spans 14 residues. Germline CDR1 reads LGHDT; CDR2 reads YNNKEL (reference sequence). The ends lost 4 bases at V and 7 bases at J; junction bases unmatched: 1. The CDR3 region has the DNA TGTGCCAGCAGCCGACAGGGGGCGAATTCACCCCTCCACTTT. Encoded protein: CASSRQGANSPLHF.

The chain carries TRBV5-5 and TRBJ1-4, with D tentatively TRBD1 (5 bases). The germline V gene encodes CDR1 SGHKS and CDR2 YYEKEE (reference sequence). The germline V and J ends were trimmed by 4 bases and 7 bases, with 14 bases remaining between them. The CDR3 is 14 amino acids. In DNA form, the CDR3 reads TGTGCCAGCAGCCATGGGGGGGACGGTGAAAAACTGTTTTTT. Its protein is CASSHGGDGEKLFF.

The rearrangement links TRBV6-5 to TRBJ1-4; D is undetermined. From germline, CDR1 is MNHEY and CDR2 SVGAGI. Trimming stripped 6 bases from V and 5 bases from J, with 16 bases between. CDR3 length equals 15 residues. For the CDR3, the DNA is TGTGCCAGCAGGGGCCGGGAATGGCACAATGAAAAACTGTTTTTT. It codes for CASRGREWHNEKLFF.

The chain couples TRBV6-5 to TRBJ2-2, with D possibly being TRBD2 (6 bases). From germline, CDR1 is MNHEY and CDR2 SVGAGI. V was shortened by 6 bases and J by 7 bases, with 15 bases between the two germline ends. This CDR3 comprises 14 residues. Written as DNA, the CDR3 is TGTGCCAGCAGGGCTCAGCGGGTTGGCGGGGAGCTGTTTTTT. Translated, it gives CASRAQRVGGELFF.

CDR3 region: CASSQSTKINYGYTF. The CDR3 DNA reads as TGTGCCAGCAGCCAATCAACAAAAATTAACTATGGCTACACCTTC. V gene TRBV14 combines with J gene TRBJ1-2; D uncertain. Trimming stripped 2 bases from V and 1 base from J, with 11 bases between. There are 15 residues in the CDR3. Germline loops: CDR1 SGHDN, CDR2 FVKESK. The complete variable domain, with remaining parts taken from reference TRBV14 and TRBJ1-2, reads EAGVTQFPSHSVIEKGQTVTLRCDPISGHDNLYWYRRVMGKEIKFLLHFVKESKQDESGMPNNRFLAERTGGTYSTLKVQPAELEDSGVYFCASSQSTKINYGYTFGSGTRLTVV.

This clone has only a few counts. V and J are TRBV6-4 and TRBJ1-1, with 11 bases aligning to TRBD1. After removal of 2 bases from V and 4 bases from J, the junction contained 0 bases not matched to a gene. From germline, CDR1 is MRHNA and CDR2 SNTAGT. The CDR3 loop spans 14 amino acids. The DNA of the CDR3 is TGTGCCAGCAGTGACGGGACAGGGGGCACTGAAGCTTTCTTT. This encodes CASSDGTGGTEAFF.

This clone was detected a few times. This sequence joins TRBV10-3 and TRBJ1-3, with 9 bases aligning to TRBD1. The CDR3 is 17 residues long. The V gene end was trimmed by 8 bases and the J gene end by 0 bases; junction bases not matched to a gene: 11. Germline V gene data show CDR1 as ENHRY and CDR2 as SYGVKD. The CDR3 spells CAILGQGLLSSGNTIYF. The CDR3 bases are TGTGCCATCCTGGGACAGGGACTCCTCAGCTCTGGAAACACCATATATTTT.

J is TRBJ1-1 and V is TRBV5-1; D is ambiguous. The CDR3 consists of 17 residues. V was trimmed by 1 base and J by 0 bases, leaving 16 bases between them. Germline lookup yields CDR1 SGHRS and CDR2 YFSETQ. The CDR3 nucleotides read TGCGCCAGCAGCTTGAACCCCAGAGGGTCCATGAACACTGAAGCTTTCTTT. Translated: CASSLNPRGSMNTEAFF.

This clone has just one count. The chain employs TRBV7-3 and TRBJ1-1, with D possibly TRBD1 on 5 matching bases. The CDR3 extends over 13 amino acids. Trimming pared 8 bases from V and 5 bases from J, leaving 15 bases between. Germline CDR1 is SGHTA and CDR2 is FQGTGA. In DNA, the CDR3 is TGTGCCAGCGCCCCGGCAGGGAATACTGAAGCTTTCTTT. Protein: CASAPAGNTEAFF. Using reference TRBV7-3 and TRBJ1-1 for the parts outside the CDR3, the full variable domain is GAGVSQTPSNKVTEKGKYVELRCDPISGHTALYWYRQSLGQGPEFLIYFQGTGAADDSGLPNDRFFAVRPEGSVSTLKIQRTERGDSAVYLCASAPAGNTEAFFGQGTRLTVV.

This rearrangement joins TRBV6-4 to TRBJ1-2; D gene uncertain. Germline V gives CDR1 MRHNA, CDR2 SNTAGT. Trimming stripped 6 bases from V and 4 bases from J, with 18 bases between. The CDR3 loop spans 15 amino acids. The CDR3 DNA sequence: TGTGCCAGCAGCGCGTTCGACGGTCGGGGCTATGGCTACACCTTC. Translated: CASSAFDGRGYGYTF.

This chain links TRBV18 with TRBJ2-7; D not certain. CDR1 is KGHSH, CDR2 LQKENI, per germline. CDR3 length: 12 amino acids. Trimming left V 6 bases short and J 2 bases short, with 8 bases between. The CDR3 loop reads CASSPQTYEQYF. DNA of the CDR3: TGTGCCAGCTCGCCGCAGACCTACGAGCAGTACTTC.

J is TRBJ1-6 and V is TRBV5-6, with D tentatively TRBD1 (5 bases). There are 15 residues in the CDR3. V was pared by 0 bases and J by 6 bases, with 10 bases between. The germline gives CDR1 SGHDT, CDR2 YYEEEE. Written as DNA, the CDR3 is TGTGCCAGCAGCTTGGCCGGGGGTAGTAATTCACCCCTCCACTTT. It codes for CASSLAGGSNSPLHF.

This rearrangement joins TRBV7-9 to TRBJ2-3; unclear D gene. There are 12 residues in the CDR3. Germline CDR1 SEHNR, CDR2 FQNEAQ (reference sequence). V was cut by 3 bases and J by 2 bases, with 3 bases left in between. The CDR3, as DNA: TGTGCCAGCAGCTTTATCACAGATACGCAGTATTTT. This codes for CASSFITDTQYF.

This clone has just one count. The chain combines TRBV10-3 with TRBJ2-3, with 11 bases matching TRBD2. V was pared by 2 bases and J by 1 base, with 5 bases of the junction left unmatched. The germline V gene encodes CDR1 ENHRY and CDR2 SYGVKD. The CDR3 totals 17 residues. CDR3 sequence (DNA): TGTGCCATCAGTGAGCCGATAGCGGGAGGGCGCACAGATACGCAGTATTTT. Translated, it gives CAISEPIAGGRTDTQYF.

V gene TRBV6-5 combines with J gene TRBJ1-5, with TRBD1 identical over 9 bases. Unmatched junction bases numbered 8, after V lost 4 bases and J lost 10 bases. Germline assignment: CDR1 MNHEY and CDR2 SVGAGI. This CDR3 contains 14 residues. Written as DNA, the CDR3 is TGTGCCAGCAGTTCTACAGGGGGCGCGGATCCCCAGCATTTT. Translated: CASSSTGGADPQHF.

The V call is TRBV5-1, the J call TRBJ1-2; D remains ambiguous. V was pared by 0 bases and J by 5 bases, with 8 bases between. The CDR3 is 13 amino acids. Germline V gene sequence: CDR1 SGHRS, CDR2 YFSETQ. In DNA form, the CDR3 reads TGCGCCAGCAGCTTGGCCCGGAGGTATGGCTACACCTTC. Translating it yields CASSLARRYGYTF.

This chain joins TRBV19 and TRBJ2-3; D perhaps matches TRBD2 (6 bases). This CDR3 has 16 amino acids. V was shortened by 4 bases and J by 2 bases, with 16 bases between the two germline ends. The germline V gene has CDR1 LNHDA and CDR2 SQIVND (reference sequence). Here the CDR3 reads CASSSRMVADTDTQYF. CDR3 in DNA: TGTGCCAGTAGTAGTCGTATGGTAGCGGACACAGATACGCAGTATTTT.

Comment on this clone: Being one base from a much bigger clone, this may be a read error. This chain links TRBV7-9 with TRBJ1-1; 7 bases fit TRBD1. The length of the CDR3 is 15 residues. Germline values: CDR1 SEHNR, CDR2 FQNEAQ (reference sequence). V was pared by 4 bases and J by 1 base, with 6 bases of the junction left unmatched. CDR3 loop: CASSSRDRPNTEAFF. CDR3 in DNA: TGTGCCAGCAGCTCCCGGGACAGACCGAACACTGAAGCTTTCTTT. Full variable domain (rest looked up from reference TRBV7-9 and TRBJ1-1): DTGVSQNPRHKITKRGQNVTFRCDPISEHNRLYWYRQTLGQGPEFLTYFQNEAQLEKSRLLSDRFSAERPKGSFSTLEIQRTEQGDSAMYLCASSSRDRPNTEAFFGQGTRLTVV.

This chain connects TRBV18 to TRBJ2-4; 8 nucleotides match TRBD2. V gave up 3 bases and J gave up 6 bases; unmatched junction bases: 10. This CDR3 has 16 amino acids. Germline V gene lookup returns CDR1 KGHSH and CDR2 LQKENI. The CDR3 spells CASSPPGLDAINIQYF. CDR3 DNA: TGTGCCAGCTCACCCCCGGGACTAGACGCGATAAACATTCAGTACTTC.

This clone was counted many times. This rearrangement joins TRBV19 to TRBJ2-1; D is undetermined. Trimming stripped 4 bases from V and 5 bases from J, with 9 bases between. CDR3 length equals 13 residues. CDR1 LNHDA and CDR2 SQIVND come from the germline V gene (reference sequence). The CDR3 loop reads CASSTTPNNEQFF. In DNA form, the CDR3 reads TGTGCCAGTAGTACCACACCCAACAATGAGCAGTTCTTC.

The CDR3 bases are TGTGCCAGTAGTATAATTGGGGACAGGCGGCCCACGGGGGGCTACACCTTC. It yields the protein CASSIIGDRRPTGGYTF. This chain joins TRBV19 and TRBJ1-2, with 8 bases identical to TRBD1. The CDR3 runs to 17 residues. Germline V gene lookup returns CDR1 LNHDA and CDR2 SQIVND (reference sequence). V dropped 2 bases and J dropped 8; count of bases not matched to a gene: 16.

V gene TRBV27 combines with J gene TRBJ2-5; a weak D match, TRBD1 (6 bases). Trimming left V 5 bases short and J 0 bases short, with 16 bases between. In germline, CDR1 is MNHEY, CDR2 SMNVEV (reference sequence). The CDR3 extends over 16 amino acids. CDR3 loop: CASSDTGSPYQETQYF. CDR3 DNA sequence: TGTGCCAGCAGTGATACAGGGTCCCCGTACCAAGAGACCCAGTACTTC.

This clone was counted between two and nine times. The chain uses TRBV2 and TRBJ1-2; 8 bases map to TRBD1. After removal of 2 bases from V and 8 bases from J, the junction contained 7 bases not matched to a gene. The germline gives CDR1 SNHLY, CDR2 FYNNEI. The CDR3 is 14 residues long. The CDR3 nucleotides read TGTGCCAGCAGTGAACAGGGGCAGGGGGCGGGCTACACCTTC. Amino acid sequence: CASSEQGQGAGYTF.

V usage is TRBV27 and J usage is TRBJ2-7; 9 bases agree with TRBD2. The CDR3 is made up of 17 amino acids. The germline gives CDR1 MNHEY, CDR2 SMNVEV (reference sequence). V shed 2 bases and J 4 bases; nucleotides not matched to a gene: 12. CDR3: CASSLGGGSGRLYEQYF. The CDR3 nucleotides are TGTGCCAGCAGTTTAGGGGGGGGTAGCGGGAGATTGTACGAGCAGTACTTC.

The V call is TRBV6-2 or TRBV6-3, the J call TRBJ2-1; TRBD2 agrees at 10 bases. The V segment lost 2 bases and the J segment 13 bases; nucleotides outside the gene matches: 5. CDR1 and CDR2 from the germline V gene are MNHEY and SVGEGT. This CDR3 contains 13 residues. The CDR3 DNA is TGTGCCAGCAGTTACAGCGGGGGGGTGCCTCAGTTCTTC. This codes for CASSYSGGVPQFF.

This clone was seen a handful of times. This chain uses TRBV7-9 with TRBJ1-4; D not certain. Trimming cost V 4 bases and J 7 bases, with 10 bases left between them. Germline CDR1 and CDR2: SEHNR and FQNEAQ (reference sequence). CDR3 length: 13 amino acids. Written as DNA, the CDR3 is TGTGCCAGCAGCTCCGGACTGGGTGAAAAACTGTTTTTT. It translates to CASSSGLGEKLFF.

This clone was recorded a few times. The chain couples TRBV4-1 to TRBJ1-1; a possible D gene is TRBD1 (6 bases). V lost 0 bases and J 0 bases, leaving 14 bases between the germline ends. This CDR3 is built from 17 residues. In germline, CDR1 is MGHRA, CDR2 YSYEKL. This CDR3 is CASSQDLVGTMNTEAFF. CDR3 in DNA: TGCGCCAGCAGCCAAGATCTGGTCGGGACAATGAACACTGAAGCTTTCTTT.

V is TRBV7-2 and J is TRBJ1-6, with D perhaps TRBD1 (6 bases). The V end was cut by 11 bases, the J end by 4 bases, with 12 bases between. This CDR3 spans 13 amino acids. Germline values: CDR1 SGHTA, CDR2 FQGNSA. CDR3 DNA sequence: TGTGCCTGGGGGCGGACATATAATTCACCCCTCCACTTT. Its protein product is CAWGRTYNSPLHF.

As DNA, the CDR3 is TGTGCCATCAGAGACGGCGGGTACGAGCAGTACTTC. Amino acids: CAIRDGGYEQYF. The chain employs TRBV10-3 and TRBJ2-7; a possible D gene is TRBD2 (5 bases). The CDR3 loop spans 12 amino acids. The germline V gene has CDR1 ENHRY and CDR2 SYGVKD. Between the trimmed V and J ends, which lost 6 bases and 4 bases, there was a span of 10 bases.